A selection of T cell receptor beta chains follows, all from one sample in a study of T cell repertoires in cytomegalovirus infection. These receptors have no identified antigens. TCRdb redid the calling of the reads with MiXCR, one entry per CDR3 protein. The sample records about 46,000 distinct CDR3 sequences, roughly 22% being singletons. Sequenced sample: PBMCs, sequenced either directly or after in vitro stimulation (not recorded which). Receptors originate from a human donor in good health (CMV status not recorded). Some clones in this sample may be carry-over from other donors' samples. The CDR3 runs from the conserved cysteine through the conserved F or W. A D gene is named only where the DNA matches it firmly. The size entry is marked missing in some rows and otherwise reads once, few, many or a size class.

V: TRBV6-1
J: TRBJ2-7
size: many
D: TRBD2
CDR3: CASKLWREGLSYEQYF
DNA: TGTGCCAGCAAGTTGTGGCGGGAGGGCCTCTCCTACGAGCAGTACTTC

V: TRBV6-5
J: TRBJ2-7
size: few
D: TRBD2
CDR3: CASSYTTSGLIPYEQYF
DNA: TGTGCCAGCAGTTACACCACTAGCGGGCTAATCCCCTACGAGCAGTACTTC

V: TRBV6-2/TRBV6-3
J: TRBJ1-3
size: NA
D: NA
CDR3: CASSYATASGNTIYF
DNA: TGTGCCAGCAGTTACGCAACGGCCTCTGGAAACACCATATATTTT

V: TRBV7-2
J: TRBJ2-2
size: many
D: NA
CDR3: CASSLSRPGELFF
DNA: TGTGCCAGCAGCTTAAGTCGGCCTGGGGAGCTGTTTTTT

V: TRBV19
J: TRBJ2-4
size: many
D: NA
CDR3: CASSIEDQNIQYF
DNA: TGTGCCAGTAGTATAGAAGATCAAAACATTCAGTACTTC

V: TRBV18
J: TRBJ2-5
size: few
D: TRBD2
CDR3: CASSPGTSRETQYF
DNA: TGTGCCAGCTCACCAGGGACTAGCCGTGAGACCCAGTACTTC

V: TRBV11-2
J: TRBJ1-6
size: NA
D: TRBD1
CDR3: CASSLAMVDRAAGSYNSPLHF
DNA: TGTGCCAGCAGCTTAGCTATGGTGGACAGGGCGGCCGGCTCCTATAATTCACCCCTCCACTTT

V: TRBV10-3
J: TRBJ2-3
size: few
D: TRBD2
CDR3: CAIRVAGGFTDTQYF
DNA: TGTGCCATCAGAGTAGCGGGAGGCTTCACAGATACGCAGTATTTT

V: TRBV30
J: TRBJ2-3
size: NA
D: NA
CDR3: CAWSEVPDTQYF
DNA: TGTGCCTGGAGTGAGGTCCCAGATACGCAGTATTTT

V: TRBV10-3
J: TRBJ2-2
size: many
D: NA
CDR3: CAISATTGSTGELFF
DNA: TGTGCCATCAGTGCAACAACGGGGTCCACCGGGGAGCTGTTTTTT

V: TRBV5-1
J: TRBJ2-7
size: NA
D: NA
CDR3: CASSPGPRTYEQYF
DNA: TGCGCCAGCAGCCCTGGACCGAGGACGTACGAGCAGTACTTC

V: TRBV5-6
J: TRBJ1-5
size: few
D: NA
CDR3: CASSSSRVGNQPQHF
DNA: TGTGCCAGCAGCTCGTCCCGGGTAGGCAATCAGCCCCAGCATTTT

V: TRBV7-2
J: TRBJ2-5
size: many
D: NA
CDR3: CASSLQGQETQYF
DNA: TGTGCCAGCAGCTTGCAGGGCCAAGAGACCCAGTACTTC

V: TRBV7-9
J: TRBJ2-1
size: many
D: NA
CDR3: CASSLSGPSVRNEQFF
DNA: TGTGCCAGCAGCTTATCGGGACCATCGGTGAGGAATGAGCAGTTCTTC

V: TRBV7-2
J: TRBJ2-1
size: many
D: NA
CDR3: CASSRGPFYARYNEQFF
DNA: TGTGCCAGCAGCCGGGGACCGTTCTACGCGAGATACAATGAGCAGTTCTTC

V: TRBV7-8
J: TRBJ1-1
size: many
D: TRBD1
CDR3: CASSKGRGLTEAFF
DNA: TGTGCCAGCAGCAAAGGCAGGGGGCTCACTGAAGCTTTCTTT

V: TRBV5-1
J: TRBJ2-7
size: NA
D: NA
CDR3: CASSLTSTLFEQYF
DNA: TGCGCCAGCAGCTTGACTAGTACTCTTTTCGAGCAGTACTTC

V: TRBV19
J: TRBJ2-1
size: many
D: TRBD1
CDR3: CASSSDRGVLAYNEQFF
DNA: TGTGCCAGTAGTTCCGACAGGGGGGTCTTGGCCTACAATGAGCAGTTCTTC

V: TRBV6-5
J: TRBJ1-5
size: many
D: NA
CDR3: CASSQGATGNQPQHF
DNA: TGTGCCAGCAGTCAAGGAGCGACGGGCAATCAGCCCCAGCATTTT

V: TRBV7-8
J: TRBJ1-6
size: many
D: NA
CDR3: CASSSDGGVVSSPLHF
DNA: TGTGCCAGCAGCTCCGACGGGGGAGTGGTTAGTTCACCCCTCCACTTT

V: TRBV15
J: TRBJ2-5
size: many
D: NA
CDR3: CATSSEPGGGGETQYF
DNA: TGTGCCACCAGCAGCGAACCTGGGGGAGGGGGAGAGACCCAGTACTTC